This TCR beta chain was captured in a study of blood T cell repertoires in COVID-19. Overall study: Specimens from acute and convalescent COVID-19 originated in the United States, Italy and Spain. Sample material is recorded as cDNA or gDNA derived from T cells, B-cell-depleted T cells, or PBMCs.

Trimming removed 4 bases from V and 5 bases from J, with 15 bases in between. The CDR3 is made up of 14 amino acids. The germline gives CDR1 SGHRS, CDR2 YFSETQ. Per the study methods: How many nucleated cells were present was estimated from reference gene primer amplification. Assay: immunoSEQ multiplex PCR; the TCRdb copy retains only in-frame clones and omits some. V and J calls and clone size are given by that table; D and trimming were obtained from the DNA. The sample has around 88,000 clones; approximately 84% are singletons. The rearrangement links TRBV5-1 to TRBJ1-1; no clear D. The sample was peripheral blood. This TCR was recovered from a woman aged 80 or older with acute or convalescent COVID-19. The CDR3: CASSNSGRETEAFF. Here the CDR3 DNA reads TGCGCCAGCAGCAACTCGGGTCGCGAGACTGAAGCTTTCTTT.